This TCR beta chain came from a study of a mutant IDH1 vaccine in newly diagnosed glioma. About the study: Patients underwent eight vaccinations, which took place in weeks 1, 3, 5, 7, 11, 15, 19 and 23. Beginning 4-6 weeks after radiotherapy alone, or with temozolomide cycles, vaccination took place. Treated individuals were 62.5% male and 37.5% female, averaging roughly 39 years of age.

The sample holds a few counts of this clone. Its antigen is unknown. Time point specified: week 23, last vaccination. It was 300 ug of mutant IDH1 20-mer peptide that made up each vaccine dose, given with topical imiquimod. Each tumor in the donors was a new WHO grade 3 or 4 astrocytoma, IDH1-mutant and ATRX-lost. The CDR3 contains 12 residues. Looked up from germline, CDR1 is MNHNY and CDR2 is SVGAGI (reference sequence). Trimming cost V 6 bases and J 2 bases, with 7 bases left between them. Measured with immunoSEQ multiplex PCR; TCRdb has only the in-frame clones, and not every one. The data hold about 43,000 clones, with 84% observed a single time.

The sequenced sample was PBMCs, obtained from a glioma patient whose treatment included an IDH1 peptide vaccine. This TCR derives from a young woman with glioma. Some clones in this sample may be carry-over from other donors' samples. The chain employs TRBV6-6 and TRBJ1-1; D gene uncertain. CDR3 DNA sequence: TGTGCCAGCAGACCCTTCAACACTGAAGCTTTCTTT. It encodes CASRPFNTEAFF.